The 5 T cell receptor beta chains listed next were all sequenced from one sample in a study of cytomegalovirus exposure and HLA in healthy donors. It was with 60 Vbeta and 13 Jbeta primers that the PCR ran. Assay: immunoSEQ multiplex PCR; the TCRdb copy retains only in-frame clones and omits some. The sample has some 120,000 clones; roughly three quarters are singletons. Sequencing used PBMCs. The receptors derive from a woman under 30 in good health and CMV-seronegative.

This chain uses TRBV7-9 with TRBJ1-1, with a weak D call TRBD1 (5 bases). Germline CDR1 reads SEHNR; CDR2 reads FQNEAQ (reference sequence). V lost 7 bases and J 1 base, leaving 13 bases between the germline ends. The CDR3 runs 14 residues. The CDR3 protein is CASTVGGSNTEAFF. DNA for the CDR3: TGTGCCAGCACCGTCGGGGGGTCGAACACTGAAGCTTTCTTT.

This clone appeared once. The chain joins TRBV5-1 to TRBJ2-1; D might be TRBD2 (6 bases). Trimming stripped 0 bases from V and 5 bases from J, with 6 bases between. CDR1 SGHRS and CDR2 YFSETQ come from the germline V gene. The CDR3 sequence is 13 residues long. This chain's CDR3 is CASSLGTNNEQFF. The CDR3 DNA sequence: TGCGCCAGCAGCTTGGGGACTAACAATGAGCAGTTCTTC.

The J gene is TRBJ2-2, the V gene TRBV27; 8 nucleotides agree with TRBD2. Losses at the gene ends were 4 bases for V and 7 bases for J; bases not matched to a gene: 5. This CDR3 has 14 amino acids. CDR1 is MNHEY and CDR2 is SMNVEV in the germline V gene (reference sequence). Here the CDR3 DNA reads TGTGCCAGCAGTTCCCGGACTAGCAGCGGGGAGCTGTTTTTT. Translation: CASSSRTSSGELFF.

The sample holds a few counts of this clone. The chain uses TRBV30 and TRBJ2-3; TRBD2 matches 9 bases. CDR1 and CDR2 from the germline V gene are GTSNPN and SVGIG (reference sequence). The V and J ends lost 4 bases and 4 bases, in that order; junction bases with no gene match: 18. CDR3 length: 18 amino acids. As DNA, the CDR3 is TGTGCCTGGACCCGAAGCTTCGGGACTAGCAATTTTGCAGATACGCAGTATTTT. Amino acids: CAWTRSFGTSNFADTQYF.

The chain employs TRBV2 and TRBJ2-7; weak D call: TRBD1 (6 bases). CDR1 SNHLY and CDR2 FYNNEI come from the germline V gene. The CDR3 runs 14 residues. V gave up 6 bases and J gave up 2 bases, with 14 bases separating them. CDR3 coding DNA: TGTGCCAGCAGGGGGGCGGTTTCGACCTACGAGCAGTACTTC. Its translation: CASRGAVSTYEQYF.